This is a list of T cell receptor beta chains from one sample in a study of shared clonotypes between healthy human individuals. Data came from immunoSEQ multiplex PCR; TCRdb stores just in-frame clones and leaves some out. The table shows around 480,000 clones, with around 79% occurring only once. Material for sequencing was PBMCs. These receptors were collected from a woman aged 40 to 50 in good health. Some clones in this sample may be carry-over from other donors' samples. The CDR3 runs from the conserved cysteine through the conserved F or W. Fields, in order: V gene, J gene, CDR3 protein.

V: TRBV6-6; J: TRBJ2-7; CDR3: CASSYSASGYEQYF
V: TRBV9; J: TRBJ2-1; CDR3: CASSVAKGLAGGPRNEQFF
V: TRBV10-1; J: TRBJ2-2; CDR3: CARPPAASGRRYTGELFF
V: TRBV4-2; J: TRBJ2-7; CDR3: CASSQVTSGNYEQYF
V: TRBV5-1; J: TRBJ1-1; CDR3: CASSLALDTWNTEAFF
V: TRBV29-1; J: TRBJ2-3; CDR3: CSVDSLYSTDTQYF
V: TRBV9; J: TRBJ2-7; CDR3: CASSGETGGASEQYF
V: TRBV2; J: TRBJ1-5; CDR3: CASSEQGNQPQHF
V: TRBV27; J: TRBJ1-2; CDR3: CASSPKAVYGYTF
V: TRBV19; J: TRBJ2-3; CDR3: CASSSRRDRGTDTQYF
V: TRBV18; J: TRBJ1-1; CDR3: CASSYGQGRTEAFF
V: TRBV7-9; J: TRBJ2-2; CDR3: CASSLSGGFRTGELFF
V: TRBV30; J: TRBJ2-7; CDR3: CAWSGTSGSSYEQYF
V: TRBV28; J: TRBJ2-7; CDR3: CASSSTSGNYEQYF
V: TRBV5-1; J: TRBJ2-1; CDR3: CASSGASGSYNEQFF
V: TRBV30; J: TRBJ1-2; CDR3: CAWMAGGWGGYTF
V: TRBV16; J: TRBJ1-1; CDR3: CASSQWARAAFF
V: TRBV7-2; J: TRBJ2-2; CDR3: CASSLTAGNTGELFF
V: TRBV6-1; J: TRBJ1-3; CDR3: CASRLVGNTIYF
V: TRBV7-8; J: TRBJ2-2; CDR3: CASTPGGNTGELFF
V: TRBV10-2; J: TRBJ2-1; CDR3: CASSERQTSGRYNEQFF
V: TRBV9; J: TRBJ1-4; CDR3: CASSAALQLMKNCFF
V: TRBV19; J: TRBJ2-1; CDR3: CASSIDLWASGRDNEQFF
V: TRBV7-8; J: TRBJ2-5; CDR3: CASSLGTGAEETQYF
V: TRBV28; J: TRBJ2-7; CDR3: CASRLGGGSSYEQYF
V: TRBV19; J: TRBJ2-7; CDR3: CASSPGQQVYEQYF
V: TRBV9; J: TRBJ2-2; CDR3: CASRTSSTGELFF
V: TRBV5-6; J: TRBJ2-7; CDR3: CASSSPGLEYEQYF
V: TRBV7-3; J: TRBJ2-2; CDR3: CASSLTRTGNTEELFF
V: TRBV6-5; J: TRBJ1-3; CDR3: CASTPGGSGNTIYF
V: TRBV18; J: TRBJ1-3; CDR3: CASSLAGTARNTIYF
V: TRBV19; J: TRBJ2-7; CDR3: CASSSHTQGEQYF
V: TRBV27; J: TRBJ2-3; CDR3: CASSFSSTDTQYF
V: TRBV5-1; J: TRBJ1-2; CDR3: CASSLGSRAAQGYTF
V: TRBV27; J: TRBJ2-2; CDR3: CASSLSASGSIGELFF
V: TRBV5-4; J: TRBJ1-2; CDR3: CASSLGYGYTF
V: TRBV9; J: TRBJ1-2; CDR3: CASSPTRTGSSYGYTF
V: TRBV28; J: TRBJ2-2; CDR3: CASTSRPMNTGELFF
V: TRBV4-2; J: TRBJ1-2; CDR3: CASSQELAGLNAGGYTF
V: TRBV19; J: TRBJ2-2; CDR3: CASKARHTGELFF
V: TRBV30; J: TRBJ1-2; CDR3: CAWSVPGVTDYGYTF